Detailed here is one T cell receptor (beta chain). This clone was detected only once. The clone's antigen remains unknown. No much larger clonotype is one base removed from it; base qualities were not supplied. Enrolling through a virtual design, the prospective study's participants ranged in age from roughly 18 to 100 years and lived across some 23 United States geographic areas. In the prospective study, cohorts were assigned on the basis of participant-reported clinical history obtained from a screening survey and a study questionnaire. A participant counted as exposed if, within 2 weeks of entering the study, that participant had been in contact with someone who had a PCR-confirmed or clinician-diagnosed COVID-19 case. In the prospective study, whole blood, serum and a nasopharyngeal or oropharyngeal swab were collected from each participant by mobile phlebotomists. Prospective study participants could optionally give additional blood draws and questionnaires over an approximately 2-month period. Prospective study blood samples were shipped either frozen or at room temperature before DNA extraction.

This record belongs to a study of blood T cell repertoires in COVID-19 (dated by TCRdb to the early 2020s). Study-level background: The collaborator samples originated in the United States, Italy and Spain and spanned the acute and convalescent phases of COVID-19. The material from the prospective study consisted of cDNA or gDNA derived from T cells, B-cell-depleted T cells, or PBMCs. Subjects who had been exposed to COVID-19, were actively infected with it, or had recovered from it provided the deeply sampled blood TCRbeta repertoires that made up the dataset. The samples were drawn from the first 160 participants of the ongoing ImmuneRACE study and from 1,254 subjects provided by 6 global collaborators. A de-identified subject ID, COVID-19 status, age in years and sex were almost always included in the sample metadata. Where available, HLA class I and class II types were obtained from metadata supplied by the sample provider rather than from assay-based typing. A freely available public database, intended as a resource for researchers studying the immune response to SARS-CoV-2, is where the repertoires were released.

General conclusions and limits of the study: The amount of clinical and demographic metadata varied by source and participant and was provided uncurated.

The immunoSEQ Assay, a bias-controlled multiplex PCR, was used to amplify TCRbeta CDR3 regions from genomic DNA. The source study handled its data this way. The number of nucleated cells in each sample was estimated from the amplification of reference gene primers within the assay. Sequence reads were collapsed and filtered to measure the absolute abundance of every unique TCRbeta CDR3 rearrangement. For each sample, productive Simpson clonality was calculated as the square root of Simpson's diversity index across productive rearrangements. TCRdb took over this immuneACCESS table, retaining in-frame rearrangements with V and J assigned. Such tables are incomplete; in checked studies, under half of the missing clones stem from an unresolved V gene, and the remainder is unexplained. Clonal size and the V and J genes are those of that table, whereas D and trimming came from the DNA. Within this sample are fewer than 350,000 clones, with 75% to 90% of them counted one time only. Around 2% of the sample goes to the ten largest clones.

Sequenced: PBMCs or T cells enriched from blood (not recorded which). The source is a woman aged 25 to 39 who had been exposed to COVID-19.

CDR3 sequence: CSVETSGGHNEQFF. The nucleotide sequence reads TGCAGCGTTGAAACTAGCGGGGGTCACAATGAGCAGTTCTTC. Rearrangement joined TRBV29-1 to TRBJ2-1; 11 middle bases align to TRBD2. V has 2 bases trimmed and J has 5 bases trimmed; junction bases matching no gene number 2. From the cysteine through the phenylalanine, the CDR3 covers 14 amino acids. Only the CDR3 portion is preserved as DNA: 42 bases, with reading frame beginning at the first base. The germline V gene encodes CDR1 SQVTM and CDR2 ANQGSEA.